This T cell receptor beta chain came from a study of blood T cell repertoires in COVID-19. Only in-frame clones appear in the TCRdb table, and some are missing; sequencing was by immunoSEQ multiplex PCR. The sample includes tens of thousands of clones, 76% of them seen just once. The germline V and J ends were trimmed by 2 bases and 3 bases, with 16 bases remaining between them. This CDR3 spans 17 amino acids. Germline CDR1 and CDR2: MGHRA and YSYEKL. The source material was peripheral blood. The TCR was taken from a man aged 60-69 years with COVID-19, enrolled during active disease. V usage is TRBV4-1 and J usage is TRBJ1-4; possible D gene TRBD1, 6 bases. CDR3 protein: CASSQSGRGRSNEKLFF. In nucleotides, the CDR3 is TGCGCCAGCAGCCAATCAGGCAGGGGAAGGTCTAATGAAAAACTGTTTTTT.